One TCR beta chain is described in this entry. The target of this receptor is not known. No clone much larger than this one lies a single base away; base qualities are absent. The treatment or condition label corresponds to: over 15 received Ad26.COV2.S at low or high dose, single or two shots; roughly five received placebo; per-sample allocation not given. Repertoires of vaccine and placebo recipients were sequenced from samples collected on day 63 after the first injection. In Cohort 1b, roughly 25 adults aged 18-55 years were enrolled at a single site in Boston, USA, between 29 July and 7 August 2020. Ad26.COV2.S was a replication-incompetent adenovirus type 26 vector that expressed a prefusion-stabilized SARS-CoV-2 spike protein derived from the original Wuhan strain. The immunoSEQ Assay was used to sequence TCRbeta CDR3 regions. After extraction, genomic DNA underwent amplification by bias-controlled multiplex PCR, followed by high-throughput sequencing. In the original analysis: To quantify the absolute abundance of each unique TCRbeta CDR3 region, sequences were collapsed and filtered. T cell fraction was estimated by normalizing TCRbeta template counts to usable DNA, which was measured by amplifying reference genes present in all nucleated cells. Repertoire TCRs were annotated as SARS-CoV-2-specific by exact matching of V gene, CDR3 amino acid sequence and J gene to a known reactive TCR set. The reference SARS-CoV-2 TCR set came from MIRA and was filtered for enrichment in COVID-19-positive ImmuneCODE repertoires, removing public or cross-reactive TCRs. Drawing on the MIRA antigens, annotated TCRs were analysed further at the level of specific ORF or position within ORF. Depth was the summed frequency of annotated unique rearrangements, while breadth was defined as annotated unique rearrangements over total unique productive rearrangements. Two-sided Wilcoxon rank-sum tests were used to compare TCR breadth between groups. This immuneACCESS table, as held by TCRdb, lists in-frame sequences with V and J called but not all clones. Of the missing ones, under half trace to an unresolved V gene in checked studies; the others have no known cause. Clone size and V and J calls were adopted from that table, with D and trimming inferred from the DNA. The sample data list about 350,000 clones, and more than 75% of these were observed just once. Jointly, the top ten make up 3.3% of the sample.

These data belong to a study of Ad26.COV2.S vaccination and SARS-CoV-2 variants (dated by TCRdb to 2020 to 2023). Concerning the study at large: Vaccine-arm donors were drawn from COV1001, a multicentre, randomized, double-blind, placebo-controlled phase I-IIa trial of Ad26.COV2.S in healthy adults. Trial participants were randomized into five groups of five, in which low-dose or high-dose Ad26.COV2.S was given once or twice, or placebo was given on both occasions. Dosing of Ad26.COV2.S was intramuscular, at either 5x10^10 or 1x10^11 viral particles, delivered as one shot or as two shots spaced 56 days apart. Sequencing of the TCRbeta repertoire served to evaluate the specificity and breadth of SARS-CoV-2-reactive T cell receptors following Ad26.COV2.S vaccination. The TCR-sequenced set comprised about 32 samples: about 19 Ad26.COV2.S vaccine recipients, 5 placebo recipients and 8 SARS-CoV-2 convalescent individuals. Blinding of investigators to trial group allocation was maintained during experiments and outcome assessment. The research as a whole found: The study lacked the statistical power to compare responses across vaccine doses or regimens. According to the authors, total T cell responses may have been underestimated by the TCR breadth and depth analyses. Non-spike TCR breadth was comparable between vaccine and placebo recipients, consistent with the vaccine containing only spike. Ad26.COV2.S recipients had higher spike-specific TCR breadth than placebo recipients (P = 0.0014). After vaccination, substantial breadth of spike-specific CD8+ and CD4+ T cell responses was reported.

The sequencing used peripheral blood, collected in a trial of Ad26.COV2.S vaccine versus placebo. The source is a person aged 18-65 years who received the Ad26.COV2.S COVID-19 vaccine or a placebo.

The CDR3 reads CASSYSRGAGYEQYF. The nucleotide sequence is TGTGCCAGCAGTTACTCGCGGGGGGCGGGTTACGAGCAGTACTTC. The chain employs TRBV6-5 and TRBJ2-7, with 8 bases aligning to TRBD2. Including cysteine and phenylalanine, the CDR3 has 15 amino acids. Only the CDR3 DNA is retained, 45 bases long and in frame from the first base. After removal of 0 bases from V and 4 bases from J, the junction retains 5 bases not matched to a gene. Reading the germline V gene gives CDR1 MNHEY and CDR2 SVGAGI.